The next 10 T cell receptor beta chains were all read from a single sample in a study of blood T cell repertoires in COVID-19 (dated by TCRdb to between 2020 and 2021). Libraries were made using the immunoSEQ multiplex PCR assay. TCRdb obtained this table from immuneACCESS and retained in-frame rearrangements with V and J assigned. These tables miss some clones; where compared with another copy, unresolved V genes account for less than half of the shortfall, and the remainder is unexplained. A total of under 350,000 clones appear in this sample, approximately 86% of them only once. The ten largest clones capture approximately 4% of the sample. Source material: PBMCs or T cells enriched from blood (not recorded which). The receptors shown here come from a woman in her forties with acute COVID-19.

This clone was observed once. The chain uses TRBV28 and TRBJ1-5; 8 positions match TRBD1. V lost 5 bases and J lost 4; bases outside the gene matches: 10. The CDR3 contains 16 residues. CDR1 MDHEN and CDR2 SYDVKM come from the germline V gene. The CDR3 spells CASSPTRTGINQPQHF. CDR3 sequence (DNA): TGTGCCAGCAGTCCCACCCGGACAGGGATTAATCAGCCCCAGCATTTT.

The chain has TRBV5-1 and TRBJ2-5; 7 bases are a match to TRBD2. With 0 bases clipped from V and 5 bases from J, the junction kept 10 bases outside the gene matches. The CDR3 runs to 16 residues. Germline values: CDR1 SGHRS, CDR2 YFSETQ. The CDR3, as DNA: TGCGCCAGCAGCTTGGGAGGCGCGGGAGAGGGTGAGACCCAGTACTTC. Translating it yields CASSLGGAGEGETQYF.

This clone has only a few counts. The chain couples TRBV28 to TRBJ2-1; 12 nucleotides align to TRBD2. CDR1 and CDR2 (germline): MDHEN, SYDVKM. The J segment lost 2 bases and the V segment lost 2 bases, leaving 4 bases of the junction unmatched. CDR3 size: 17 residues. The CDR3 spells CASSLGGLAGPYNEQFF. The CDR3, as DNA: TGTGCCAGCAGTTTAGGGGGACTAGCGGGTCCCTACAATGAGCAGTTCTTC.

The rearrangement uses TRBV20-1 and TRBJ1-5; maybe TRBD1 (5 bases). Per germline, CDR1 DFQATT and CDR2 SNEGSKA (reference sequence). The CDR3 is 14 residues long. V was pared by 3 bases and J by 3 bases, with 12 bases between. The CDR3 loop is CSASKQGNNQPQHF. The CDR3 DNA is TGCAGTGCTAGTAAGCAGGGAAACAATCAGCCCCAGCATTTT.

The chain's CDR3 is CASSQVGTSGNEQFF. In DNA, the CDR3 is TGCGCCAGCAGCCAAGTTGGGACTAGCGGGAATGAGCAGTTCTTC. This rearrangement joins TRBV4-3 to TRBJ2-1; TRBD2 agrees at 12 bases. The CDR3 covers 15 residues. Trimming cost V 1 base and J 7 bases; bases outside gene matches: 2. Germline lookup yields CDR1 LGHNA and CDR2 YSLEER.

This chain uses TRBV4-1 with TRBJ1-4; no clear D. V was shortened by 2 bases and J by 2 bases, with 9 bases between the two germline ends. The germline V gene has CDR1 MGHRA and CDR2 YSYEKL. The CDR3 sequence is 15 residues long. The CDR3 loop is CASSQLLGTNEKLFF. The CDR3 nucleotides are TGCGCCAGCAGCCAATTACTCGGGACTAATGAAAAACTGTTTTTT.

The chain links TRBV2 to TRBJ1-6, with D maybe TRBD1 (5 bases). CDR3 length: 13 amino acids. Trimming removed 8 bases from V and 7 bases from J, with 12 bases in between. Germline V lookup: CDR1 SNHLY, CDR2 FYNNEI. The CDR3 nucleotides read TGTGCCAGCCACGGGGGTTGGAATTCACCCCTCCACTTT. Residues: CASHGGWNSPLHF.

The gene calls are TRBV12-3 or TRBV12-4 and TRBJ1-3; no reliable D call. This CDR3 is built from 11 residues. V was pared by 6 bases and J by 8 bases, with 8 bases between. CDR3 sequence: CASSLSHTIYF. CDR3 nucleotide sequence: TGTGCCAGCAGCCTCAGTCACACCATATATTTT.

The DNA of the CDR3 is TGTGCCAGCAGTCAACAGGGGAGTGAGCAGTTCTTC. Its protein is CASSQQGSEQFF. This chain uses TRBV2 with TRBJ2-1, with 7 bases matching TRBD1. The germline V gene encodes CDR1 SNHLY and CDR2 FYNNEI. The V segment lost 5 bases and the J segment 9 bases; nucleotides outside the gene matches: 4. The CDR3 is made up of 12 amino acids.

The chain uses TRBV4-3 and TRBJ1-2, with TRBD1 matching 10 bases. The germline gives CDR1 LGHNA, CDR2 YSLEER. V gave up 3 bases and J gave up 4 bases; unmatched junction bases: 5. The CDR3 is 15 amino acids. The CDR3 is CASSQGQGNGYGYTF. The CDR3 nucleotides are TGCGCCAGCAGCCAGGGACAGGGGAACGGCTATGGCTACACCTTC.